A single sample is the source of the 6 T cell receptor beta chains below, sequenced in a study of shared clonotypes between healthy human individuals. Assay: immunoSEQ multiplex PCR; the TCRdb copy retains only in-frame clones and omits some. The data contain roughly 590,000 clones, around 95% of them singletons. Naive CD8 cells, CD45RO-negative and positively selected for CCR7, excluded terminally differentiated effector memory CD45RA+ cells. Input material: naive CD8+ T cells sorted from blood. The receptor set was obtained from a young woman in good health.

This rearrangement joins TRBV7-9 to TRBJ2-1; unclear D gene. The germline V gene has CDR1 SEHNR and CDR2 FQNEAQ (reference sequence). This CDR3 has 13 amino acids. V lost 5 bases and J 8 bases, leaving 13 bases between the germline ends. The CDR3 spells CASSLTPLDEQFF. CDR3 coding DNA: TGTGCCAGCAGCCTAACCCCCTTGGATGAGCAGTTCTTC.

This clone appeared once. V and J are TRBV6-1 and TRBJ2-3, with 8 bases lining up with TRBD1. CDR3 length equals 15 residues. Unmatched junction bases numbered 4, after V lost 3 bases and J lost 2 bases. Germline CDR1 is MNHNS and CDR2 is SASEGT. The CDR3 sequence is CASSERTGLTDTQYF. In nucleotides, the CDR3 is TGTGCCAGCAGTGAGCGGACAGGGCTCACAGATACGCAGTATTTT.

This chain joins TRBV10-3 and TRBJ2-2, with 10 nucleotides matching TRBD2. Per the germline V gene, CDR1 is ENHRY and CDR2 is SYGVKD. J lost 1 base, V lost 4 bases, and 12 bases had no gene match. The CDR3 extends over 19 amino acids. CDR3 DNA: TGTGCCATCAGTGCGGGGGGGGTAGCGGGAGGTCGGAACACCGGGGAGCTGTTTTTT. This encodes CAISAGGVAGGRNTGELFF.

Turning to this clone: One end of the junction varies from germline; a read error may be responsible. The chain recombines TRBV14 with TRBJ2-7; D is possibly TRBD1 (6 bases). Per germline, CDR1 SGHDN and CDR2 FVKESK. There are 13 residues in the CDR3. The CDR3 sequence is CASSQGGGFEEYF. CDR3 DNA sequence: TGTGCCAGCAGCCAAGGAGGGGGTTTCGAGGAGTACTTC.

This clone showed up just once. J is TRBJ2-5 and V is TRBV28; D is undetermined. The closer fit of TRBJ2-7 to the DNA end suggests the J call may be wrong. CDR1 is MDHEN and CDR2 is SYDVKM in the germline V gene. The CDR3 is 13 residues long. The DNA for the CDR3 is TGTGCCAGCAGTTTATTTGGTACCTACGAGCAGTACTTC. Translation: CASSLFGTYEQYF.

This clone occurred once. The chain combines TRBV30 with TRBJ2-3; 10 positions match TRBD2. CDR1 and CDR2 from the germline V gene are GTSNPN and SVGIG (reference sequence). CDR3 size: 15 residues. V was pared by 5 bases and J by 3 bases, with 8 bases of the junction left unmatched. The CDR3: CAWDALAGATDTQYF. The CDR3 nucleotides read TGTGCCTGGGACGCTCTAGCGGGAGCGACAGATACGCAGTATTTT.